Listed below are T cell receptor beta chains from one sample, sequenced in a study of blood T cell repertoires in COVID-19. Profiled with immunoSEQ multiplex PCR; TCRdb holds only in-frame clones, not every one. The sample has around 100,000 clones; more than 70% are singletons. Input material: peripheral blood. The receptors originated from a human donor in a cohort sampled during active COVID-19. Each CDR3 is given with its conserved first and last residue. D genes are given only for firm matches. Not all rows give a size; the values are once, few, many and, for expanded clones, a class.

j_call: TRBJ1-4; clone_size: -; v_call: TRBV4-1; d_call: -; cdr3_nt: TGCGCCAGCAGCCAATTGGTGCTGGACAGTTCAACTAATGAAAAACTGTTTTTT; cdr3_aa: CASSQLVLDSSTNEKLFF
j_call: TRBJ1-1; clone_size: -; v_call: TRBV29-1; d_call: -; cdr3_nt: TGCAGCGTTGAACGGTACACTGAAGCTTTCTTT; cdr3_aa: CSVERYTEAFF
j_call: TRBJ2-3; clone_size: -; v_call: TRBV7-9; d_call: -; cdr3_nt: TGTGCCAGCAGCTTAGGGGCTCAGTTAGATACGCAGTATTTT; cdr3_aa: CASSLGAQLDTQYF
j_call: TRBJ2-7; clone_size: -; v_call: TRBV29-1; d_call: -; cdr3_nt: TGCAGCGTTGGTAGGGGAATGGGCGAGCAGTACTTC; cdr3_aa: CSVGRGMGEQYF
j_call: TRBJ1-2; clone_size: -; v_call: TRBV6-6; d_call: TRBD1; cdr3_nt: TGTGCCAGCAGTTACGGACAGGGAAGGCAAGATGGCTACACCTTC; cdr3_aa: CASSYGQGRQDGYTF
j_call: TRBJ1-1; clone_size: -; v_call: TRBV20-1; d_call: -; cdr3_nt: TGCAGTCCACAGGGAAACACTGAAGCTTTCTTT; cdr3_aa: CSPQGNTEAFF
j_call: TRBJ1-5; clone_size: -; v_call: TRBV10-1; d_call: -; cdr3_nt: TGCGCCAGCAGAGCGGGACCGAGGGATCAGCCCCAGCATTTT; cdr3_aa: CASRAGPRDQPQHF
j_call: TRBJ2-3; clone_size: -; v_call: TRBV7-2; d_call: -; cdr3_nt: TGTGCCAGCAGCTTAGCGGGAGGAAATACGCAGTATTTT; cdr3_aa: CASSLAGGNTQYF
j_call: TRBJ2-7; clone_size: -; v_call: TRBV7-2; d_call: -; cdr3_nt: TGTGCCAGCAGCCGGATACAGGGTTACGAGCAGTACTTC; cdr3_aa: CASSRIQGYEQYF
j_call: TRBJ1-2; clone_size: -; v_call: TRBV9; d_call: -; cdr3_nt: TGTGCCAGCAGCCCGACAATGAACTATGGCTACACCTTC; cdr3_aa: CASSPTMNYGYTF
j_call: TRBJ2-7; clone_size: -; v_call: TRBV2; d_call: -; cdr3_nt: TGTGCCAGCAGTCGTCGGTACGAGCAGTACTTC; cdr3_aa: CASSRRYEQYF
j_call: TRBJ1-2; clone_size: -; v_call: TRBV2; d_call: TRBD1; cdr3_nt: TGTGCCAGCAGGGGACAGGGGGTCTGGTATGGCTACACCTTC; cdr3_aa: CASRGQGVWYGYTF
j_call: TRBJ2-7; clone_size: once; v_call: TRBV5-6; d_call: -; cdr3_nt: TGTGCCAGCAGGATGGGACTGTCGGGCGACGAGCAGTACTTC; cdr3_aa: CASRMGLSGDEQYF
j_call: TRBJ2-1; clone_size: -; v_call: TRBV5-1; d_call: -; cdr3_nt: TGCGCCAGCAGCAATGGGGGCAGTTACAATGAGCAGTTCTTC; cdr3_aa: CASSNGGSYNEQFF
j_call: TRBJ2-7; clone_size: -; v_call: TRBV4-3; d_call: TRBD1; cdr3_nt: TGCGCCAGCAGCCGCACAGGGGTCGGGGAGCAGTACTTC; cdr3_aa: CASSRTGVGEQYF
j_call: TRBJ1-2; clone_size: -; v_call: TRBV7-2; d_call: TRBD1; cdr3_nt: TGTGCCAGCAGCCCCAATCCCGGGACAGGGGGGTTTGGCTACACCTTC; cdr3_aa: CASSPNPGTGGFGYTF
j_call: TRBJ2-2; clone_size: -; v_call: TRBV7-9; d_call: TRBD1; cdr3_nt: TGTGCCAGCACTCCCTCCGGGACAGGGTTCACCGGGGAGCTGTTTTTT; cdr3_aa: CASTPSGTGFTGELFF
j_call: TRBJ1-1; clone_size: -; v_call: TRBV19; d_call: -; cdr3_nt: TGTGCCAGTAGCCCAATGAACACTGAAGCTTTCTTT; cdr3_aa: CASSPMNTEAFF
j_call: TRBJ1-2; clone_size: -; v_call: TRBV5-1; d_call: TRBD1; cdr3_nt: TGCGCCAGCAGCTTGGGGCCGGGACAGAGCGCAGTTGGCTACACCTTC; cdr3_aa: CASSLGPGQSAVGYTF
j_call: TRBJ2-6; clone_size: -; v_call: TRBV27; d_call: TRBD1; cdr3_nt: TGTGCCAGCAGTCGACAGGGGGCGCTTGGGGCCAACGTCCTGACTTTC; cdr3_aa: CASSRQGALGANVLTF
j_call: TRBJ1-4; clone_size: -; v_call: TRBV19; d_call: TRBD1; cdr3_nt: TGTGCCAGTAGACGACAGGGGAACGATGAAAAACTGTTTTTT; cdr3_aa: CASRRQGNDEKLFF
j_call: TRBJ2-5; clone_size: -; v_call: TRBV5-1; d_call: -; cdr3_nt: TGCGCCAGCAGCTTACCGCCCGGGGAGACCCAGTACTTC; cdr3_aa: CASSLPPGETQYF